Described below is a single T cell receptor beta chain sequence and its context. This clone showed up just once. Its antigen is not yet known. Base-call qualities are not available, and no considerably larger clone is one nucleotide away. Genomic DNA was extracted from sorted cells for sequencing of the TCRbeta CDR3 region. The immunoSEQ Assay was used to sequence the TCRbeta CDR3 regions. TCRdb stores this immuneACCESS table with in-frame sequences only. Part of the clones is absent; in the studies checked, under half of the shortfall reflects unresolved V genes, and no reason is known for the rest. This sample comprises approximately 70,000 clones, 75% to 90% of them detected only once. The top ten clones comprise about 0.99% of the sample. V and J are truncated by 6 bases and 8 bases respectively, leaving an intervening sequence of 13 bases. The germline V gene encodes CDR1 SGHVS and CDR2 FNYEAQ. Spanning cysteine to phenylalanine, the CDR3 consists of 12 amino acids. Left in the record is the CDR3 DNA by itself, 36 bases read in frame from the first base.

The trial excluded patients who had a history of autoimmune disease or who were on systemic immunosuppression. Peripheral blood for TCR sequencing was drawn from every dose cohort at baseline, at cycle 4 day 1 and at cycle 7 day 1. The samples were drawn from a first-in-human, open-label, multicenter phase I dose-escalation trial of ivuxolimab. The trial enrolled adults with locally advanced or metastatic head and neck squamous cell, hepatocellular, melanoma or renal cell carcinoma. Before TCR sequencing, CD4+ T cells and CD8+ T cells from peripheral blood were sorted into separate populations. The data stem from a study of OX40 agonist ivuxolimab in advanced cancers. For context, the study as a whole: The costimulatory receptor OX40 (CD134) was targeted by ivuxolimab, a fully human IgG2 agonistic monoclonal antibody. Of the approximately 50 dose-escalation patients, hepatocellular carcinoma was present in about 19, melanoma in approximately 15, renal cell carcinoma in 9 and head and neck cancer in 9. Three dose-escalation patients achieved partial responses, one with hepatocellular carcinoma and two with cutaneous melanoma. The paper covers the monotherapy dose-escalation part of the phase I ivuxolimab trial, which included N of about 56 patients. Prior anti-PD-1, anti-PD-L1 or anti-CTLA-4 therapy was permitted, and checkpoint inhibitors had been received by roughly 40% of dose-escalation patients. Peripheral TCRbeta sequencing aimed to test whether ivuxolimab altered TCR sequence diversity and caused clonal T-cell expansion. Intravenous ivuxolimab was administered to patients every 2 weeks at six dose levels: 0.01, 0.1, 0.3, 1.5, 3 and 10 mg/kg. A male proportion of almost 85% and a mean age of approximately 62 years, ranging from 23 to 79, were recorded for the dose-escalation cohort. The paper's findings and limits, for the study overall: Low levels of normalized T-cell clonal expansion were also seen in some patients who did not respond. At doses of 0.1 to 3.0 mg/kg, clonal expansion of both CD4+ and CD8+ blood T cells was observed from baseline to week 6. On average, CD8+ T cells showed more expanded clones than CD4+ T cells after ivuxolimab. Which antigens the clonally expanded peripheral T cells were specific for was not determined. In the 0.1-3.0 mg/kg groups, partial responders were among the patients with the lowest normalized peripheral clonal expansion, particularly in CD8+ T cells.

The chain was built from TRBV7-6 and TRBJ1-1; the D segment could be TRBD1, given 5 matching bases. The receptor's source is an adult with an advanced solid tumor such as melanoma, head and neck, liver or kidney cancer. Material: CD4+ or CD8+ T cells sorted from blood, obtained in a trial of the OX40 agonist ivuxolimab. In nucleotide form, the sequence is TGTGCCAGCAGTTTACGGGGCCGAGAAGCTTTCTTT. Its translation is CASSLRGREAFF.